Shown below are 20 T cell receptor beta chains from a single sample sequenced in a study of blood T cell repertoires in COVID-19. Here immunoSEQ multiplex PCR was the method, and the copy in TCRdb shows in-frame clones only, minus some. This sample yields about 260,000 clones, of which about 87% are seen a single time; 4.1% belongs to the top ten. Sequencing used PBMCs or T cells enriched from blood (not recorded which). The receptors were gathered from a woman in her twenties or thirties with acute COVID-19.

The J gene is TRBJ2-7, the V gene TRBV6-5; 12 positions match TRBD2. J gave up 3 bases and V 6 bases, and 3 bases lay outside the gene matches. CDR3 length: 14 residues. Germline V lookup: CDR1 MNHEY, CDR2 SVGAGI. The CDR3 sequence: CASRGLAGHYEQYF. The CDR3 DNA reads TGTGCCAGCAGGGGACTAGCGGGTCACTACGAGCAGTACTTC.

V gene TRBV3-1 (or the pseudogene TRBV3-2) combines with J gene TRBJ2-4, with a tentative D call TRBD2 (5 bases). The CDR3 runs 16 residues. Between the trimmed V and J ends, which lost 1 base and 3 bases, there was a span of 13 bases. CDR1 and CDR2 (germline): LGHDT, YNNKEL (reference sequence). The CDR3: CASSQVGSAGKNIQYF. The CDR3, as DNA: TGTGCCAGCAGCCAAGTAGGGAGCGCCGGCAAAAACATTCAGTACTTC.

The rearrangement uses TRBV6-5 and TRBJ1-1; D unclear. The CDR3 totals 14 residues. V was cut by 2 bases and J by 0 bases, with 7 bases left in between. CDR1 is MNHEY and CDR2 is SVGAGI in the germline V gene. The CDR3 sequence is CASSYAEMNTEAFF. For the CDR3, the DNA is TGTGCCAGCAGTTACGCTGAGATGAACACTGAAGCTTTCTTT.

This clone appeared once. The V call is TRBV11-3, the J call TRBJ2-2, with D possibly matching TRBD2 (6 bases). V lost 2 bases and J 4 bases, leaving 11 bases between the germline ends. The CDR3 sequence is 15 residues long. Germline V lookup: CDR1 SGHNT, CDR2 YENEEA. The CDR3 coding sequence is TGTGCCAGCAGCTTAAGGGGCGGGATCACCGGGGAGCTGTTTTTT. Its translation is CASSLRGGITGELFF.

V usage is TRBV9 and J usage is TRBJ2-1, with 10 positions matching TRBD2. Unmatched junction bases numbered 9, after V lost 0 bases and J lost 6 bases. The germline gives CDR1 SGDLS, CDR2 YYNGEE. The CDR3 length is 17 residues. The CDR3 loop reads CASSVGPLAGAFNEQFF. As DNA, the CDR3 is TGTGCCAGCAGCGTAGGCCCTCTAGCGGGAGCCTTCAATGAGCAGTTCTTC.

This chain connects TRBV12-3 or TRBV12-4 to TRBJ2-5, with D possibly being TRBD1 (5 bases). V dropped 1 base and J dropped 5 bases, with 8 bases sitting between them. CDR3 size: 13 residues. The CDR3 nucleotides are TGTGCCAGCAGTTTAGTTCAGGGCGAGACCCAGTACTTC. This encodes CASSLVQGETQYF.

The chain carries TRBV3-1 (or the pseudogene TRBV3-2) and TRBJ1-3, with 9 bases fitting TRBD1. Germline trimming cut 4 bases from V and 2 bases from J; bases unmatched to any gene: 9. The germline CDR1 and CDR2 sequences are LGHDT and YNNKEL (reference sequence). This CDR3 has 17 amino acids. CDR3 DNA: TGTGCCAGCAGCCGAAACCTCGGGACAGGGACTGGAAACACCATATATTTT. Its protein is CASSRNLGTGTGNTIYF.

This chain connects TRBV4-1 to TRBJ2-7; 9 bases are shared with TRBD1. The CDR3 runs 16 residues. The germline gives CDR1 MGHRA, CDR2 YSYEKL. J was trimmed by 2 bases and V by 1 base; bases with no gene match: 6. The CDR3 nucleotides read TGCGCCAGCAGCCAAGCCGGGACAGGGTTTGCCTACGAGCAGTACTTC. It is translated as CASSQAGTGFAYEQYF.

The rearrangement joins TRBV10-1 to TRBJ2-3; perhaps TRBD2 as D (6 bases). Germline V CDR1 and CDR2: WNHNN, SYGVQD (reference sequence). Trimming took off 3 bases at V and 2 bases at J, with 15 bases between the two ends. There are 16 residues in the CDR3. The CDR3 DNA is TGCGCCAGCAGTGAAGGCGCGGGACCCTCCACAGATACGCAGTATTTT. This sequence encodes CASSEGAGPSTDTQYF.

About this clone itself: The sample contains more than one DNA sequence encoding this CDR3. The chain links TRBV7-2 to TRBJ1-5; possible D gene TRBD1, 5 bases. Per the germline V gene, CDR1 is SGHTA and CDR2 is FQGNSA. Trimming removed 2 bases from V and 5 bases from J, with 7 bases in between. This CDR3 region has 13 residues. CDR3 bases: TGTGCCAGCAGCTTACAAGGGGATCAGCCCCAGCATTTT. Protein sequence: CASSLQGDQPQHF.

The J gene is TRBJ2-7, the V gene TRBV28, with a tentative D call TRBD2 (6 bases). Looked up from germline, CDR1 is MDHEN and CDR2 is SYDVKM. CDR3 length: 15 residues. Deletions cut 8 bases from V and 0 bases from J, with 17 bases between. CDR3 region: CASQWEESTSYEQYF. CDR3 sequence (DNA): TGTGCCAGCCAATGGGAGGAGTCTACCTCCTACGAGCAGTACTTC.

V is TRBV24-1 and J is TRBJ1-1; 9 bases agree with TRBD1. Germline values: CDR1 KGHDR, CDR2 SFDVKD. The J segment lost 4 bases and the V segment lost 5 bases, leaving 7 bases of the junction unmatched. The CDR3 consists of 15 residues. The CDR3 spells CATSGKDRGATEAFF. The DNA for the CDR3 is TGTGCCACCAGTGGGAAGGACAGGGGAGCCACTGAAGCTTTCTTT.

V gene TRBV18 combines with J gene TRBJ1-1; D not certain. Germline V lookup: CDR1 KGHSH, CDR2 LQKENI. Trimming pared 6 bases from V and 0 bases from J, leaving 14 bases between. This CDR3 has 15 residues. The CDR3 region is CASSLGRSVNTEAFF. The CDR3 DNA sequence: TGTGCCAGCTCTCTCGGTCGATCGGTGAACACTGAAGCTTTCTTT.

V gene TRBV11-2 combines with J gene TRBJ2-2; 9 nucleotides agree with TRBD1. Germline values: CDR1 SGHAT, CDR2 FQNNGV. This CDR3 spans 18 amino acids. Trimming removed 5 bases from V and 4 bases from J; junction bases left unmatched: 14. Written as DNA, the CDR3 is TGTGCCAGCAGCAGAATTTCCGGGACAGGGATTGGCACCGGGGAGCTGTTTTTT. Protein sequence: CASSRISGTGIGTGELFF.

The chain joins TRBV28 to TRBJ1-5; the D gene is possibly TRBD1 (6 bases). This CDR3 is built from 14 residues. The V gene lost 6 bases and the J gene lost 2 bases, with 11 bases spanning the gap. The germline V gene has CDR1 MDHEN and CDR2 SYDVKM. The CDR3 reads CASRDRGGNQPQHF. The CDR3 DNA follows: TGTGCCAGCAGGGACAGAGGAGGCAATCAGCCCCAGCATTTT.

The chain carries TRBV15 and TRBJ2-7; tentatively, D is TRBD1 (6 bases). This CDR3 has 14 residues. Trimming took 1 base from V and 2 from J, leaving 9 bases between them. Germline CDR1 LNHNV, CDR2 YYDKDF (reference sequence). The CDR3 spells CATSRVAGAYEQYF. CDR3 coding DNA: TGTGCCACCAGCAGAGTGGCAGGGGCCTACGAGCAGTACTTC.

This rearrangement joins TRBV19 to TRBJ2-1, with a possible D match to TRBD2 (5 bases). This CDR3 has 14 residues. V lost 5 bases, J lost 4 bases, and 12 bases lay in between. Germline V lookup: CDR1 LNHDA, CDR2 SQIVND (reference sequence). The CDR3 protein is CASSGSEFYNEQFF. Here the CDR3 DNA reads TGTGCCAGTAGTGGTAGCGAATTTTACAATGAGCAGTTCTTC.

The gene calls are TRBV21-1 and TRBJ1-1. TRBV21-1 is designated a pseudogene. The CDR3 contains 13 residues. CDR3 nucleotide sequence: TGTGCCAGCAGCCCGGCGGGGGACACTGAAGCTTTCTTT. It encodes CASSPAGDTEAFF.

The chain combines TRBV12-3 or TRBV12-4 with TRBJ1-3; D remains unclear. The V gene lost 6 bases and the J gene lost 9 bases, with 12 bases spanning the gap. The CDR3 sequence is 12 residues long. The CDR3 DNA reads as TGTGCCAGCAGCGCGAGCGGGCCCACCATATATTTT. Encoded protein: CASSASGPTIYF.

A single count supports this clone. The chain couples TRBV20-1 to TRBJ2-7; D call uncertain. CDR3 size: 11 residues. Germline lookup yields CDR1 DFQATT and CDR2 SNEGSKA (reference sequence). Trimming stripped 4 bases from V and 4 bases from J, with 8 bases between. CDR3 loop: CSATWAYEQYF. CDR3 sequence (DNA): TGCAGTGCTACTTGGGCGTACGAGCAGTACTTC.